One and the same sample provided the 25 T cell receptor beta chains below, sequenced in a study of T-cell reconstitution after alpha-beta-depleted transplantation in children. Preparation of the TCRbeta library was carried out with unique molecular identifiers. TCRdb redid the calling of the PCR reads with MiXCR, one entry per CDR3 protein. Of some 220,000 distinct CDR3 sequences in the sample, approximately 11% were seen once. Material: PBMCs, obtained before TCRalphabeta/CD19-depleted stem cell transplant. These receptors were taken from a child under two years old with acute myeloid leukemia, due to receive a stem cell transplant.

This clonotype was detected many times. The chain employs TRBV3-1 and TRBJ2-5, with 8 positions matching TRBD2. The trim removed 4 bases at V and 5 bases at J, leaving 9 bases unmatched. Per germline, CDR1 LGHDT and CDR2 YNNKEL (reference sequence). This CDR3 comprises 15 residues. This CDR3 reads CASSPTRTSLETQYF. CDR3 in DNA: TGTGCCAGCAGCCCGACTCGGACTAGCCTCGAGACCCAGTACTTC.

This clonotype was picked up many times. The chain recombines TRBV7-8 with TRBJ2-7; TRBD2 matches at 7 bases. Germline-derived CDR1 and CDR2 are SGHVS and FQNEAQ. The CDR3 is made up of 14 amino acids. Trimming at V came to 3 bases and at J to 9 bases, leaving 11 bases not matched to a gene. The CDR3 region is CASSFSGRGVGQYF. CDR3 nucleotides: TGTGCCAGCAGCTTCTCAGGCCGGGGGGTAGGGCAGTACTTC.

This clonotype appeared many times. The chain employs TRBV18 and TRBJ1-4, with D uncertain. The germline V gene has CDR1 KGHSH and CDR2 LQKENI. V was pared by 1 base and J by 5 bases, with 14 bases between. This CDR3 has 16 residues. The CDR3: CASSPRRSRQNEKLFF. CDR3 coding DNA: TGTGCCAGCTCACCACGCAGGTCCAGACAAAATGAAAAACTGTTTTTT.

This clonotype was counted many times. V gene TRBV5-5 combines with J gene TRBJ2-2, with a possible D match to TRBD1 (6 bases). The CDR3 consists of 13 residues. The V gene lost 2 bases and the J gene lost 6 bases, with 8 bases spanning the gap. Germline CDR1 and CDR2: SGHKS and YYEKEE (reference sequence). DNA for the CDR3: TGTGCCAGCAGCTTCTGGACAGCCGGGGAGCTGTTTTTT. Residues: CASSFWTAGELFF.

This clonotype was seen many times. The chain is built from TRBV5-1 and TRBJ1-3; D is unclear. Deletions cut 1 base from V and 0 bases from J, with 5 bases between. From germline, CDR1 is SGHRS and CDR2 YFSETQ. CDR3 length equals 14 residues. Here the CDR3 reads CASSLSASGNTIYF. The CDR3 coding sequence is TGCGCCAGCAGCTTGTCAGCCTCTGGAAACACCATATATTTT.

This clonotype was counted ten times or more. This sequence joins TRBV28 and TRBJ1-4; D may be TRBD1 (6 bases). CDR1 and CDR2 (germline): MDHEN, SYDVKM. The V end was cut by 5 bases, the J end by 7 bases, with 14 bases between. The CDR3 has 14 residues. Here the CDR3 reads CASSPDSKTEKLFF. The CDR3 nucleotides are TGTGCCAGCAGTCCGGACAGTAAGACTGAAAAACTGTTTTTT. Full variable domain (missing parts from reference TRBV28 and TRBJ1-4): DVKVTQSSRYLVKRTGEKVFLECVQDMDHENMFWYRQDPGLGLRLIYFSYDVKMKEKGDIPEGYSVSREKKERFSLILESASTNQTSMYLCASSPDSKTEKLFFGSGTQLSVL.

This clonotype was observed at least ten times. The genes are TRBV6-1 and TRBJ2-3; 12 bases align to TRBD2. V was clipped by 5 bases and J by 4 bases; unmatched bases: 4. This CDR3 comprises 15 residues. In germline, CDR1 is MNHNS, CDR2 SASEGT. The CDR3 region is CASSKLAGGSDTQYF. The CDR3 DNA reads TGTGCCAGCAGTAAACTAGCGGGGGGTTCAGATACGCAGTATTTT.

This clonotype has ten or more counts. The genes are TRBV12-3 or TRBV12-4 and TRBJ1-4, with 7 bases aligning to TRBD1. The V and J ends lost 8 bases and 10 bases, in that order; junction bases with no gene match: 7. The CDR3 length is 12 residues. CDR3 amino acids: CASAGTDRKLFF. The DNA for the CDR3 is TGTGCCAGCGCCGGGACAGACAGAAAACTGTTTTTT.

This chain uses TRBV19 with TRBJ2-7; 9 nucleotides match TRBD1. With V trimmed by 5 bases and J by 8 bases, 13 bases remained unmatched. Per germline, CDR1 LNHDA and CDR2 SQIVND (reference sequence). There are 15 residues in the CDR3. CDR3 sequence: CASSSPGQGIYKQYF. The CDR3 bases are TGTGCCAGTAGTTCGCCGGGACAGGGTATATACAAGCAGTACTTC.

This clonotype has a count of ten or more. This chain connects TRBV4-1 to TRBJ2-7; 8 nucleotides match TRBD2. This CDR3 is built from 17 residues. CDR1 and CDR2 from the germline V gene are MGHRA and YSYEKL. V was pared by 4 bases and J by 0 bases, with 11 bases of the junction left unmatched. CDR3 nucleotide sequence: TGCGCCAGCAGCCGACACACCGGGACTAGTAGCTCCTACGAGCAGTACTTC. Its translation: CASSRHTGTSSSYEQYF.

This clonotype occurred many times. The chain employs TRBV20-1 and TRBJ1-4; D is uncertain. This CDR3 comprises 12 residues. The germline V gene has CDR1 DFQATT and CDR2 SNEGSKA (reference sequence). Trimming removed 2 bases from V and 16 bases from J, with 17 bases in between. CDR3 DNA sequence: TGCAGTGCTAGACTGTCGGTCGAAAACGCGTTTTTT. It yields the protein CSARLSVENAFF.

This clonotype was counted at least ten times. CDR3 sequence (DNA): TGTGCCAGCACTTGGGGGGACGGCTACACCTTC. This codes for CASTWGDGYTF. The genes are TRBV7-9 and TRBJ1-2, with a tentative D call TRBD1 (5 bases). The length of the CDR3 is 11 residues. Between the trimmed V and J ends, which lost 7 bases and 8 bases, there was a span of 11 bases. Germline values: CDR1 SEHNR, CDR2 FQNEAQ (reference sequence).

This clonotype was counted at least ten times. The chain has TRBV20-1 and TRBJ2-3; 12 bases are a match to TRBD2. V shed 6 bases and J 5 bases; nucleotides not matched to a gene: 6. The CDR3 runs to 14 residues. Germline CDR1 and CDR2: DFQATT and SNEGSKA (reference sequence). CDR3 nucleotide sequence: TGCAGTGCACCACTAGCGGGAGGTGGAGATACGCAGTATTTT. It codes for CSAPLAGGGDTQYF.

This clonotype was picked up many times. The chain joins TRBV6-2 or TRBV6-3 to TRBJ2-1; 8 bases are shared with TRBD2. With V trimmed by 5 bases and J by 5 bases, 2 bases remained unmatched. The CDR3 has 13 residues. Germline-derived CDR1 and CDR2 are MNHEY and SVGEGT. CDR3 sequence (DNA): TGTGCCAGCAGTAGCGGGAGTGACAATGAGCAGTTCTTC. Amino acids: CASSSGSDNEQFF.

This clonotype came up many times. The chain employs TRBV7-8 and TRBJ1-6; 7 bases line up with TRBD1. Germline V gene lookup returns CDR1 SGHVS and CDR2 FQNEAQ. Trimming cost V 2 bases and J 3 bases; bases outside gene matches: 10. The CDR3 is made up of 18 amino acids. CDR3 amino acids: CASSLYPTGTDYNSPLHF. Here the CDR3 DNA reads TGTGCCAGCAGCTTATATCCTACCGGGACAGACTATAATTCACCCCTCCACTTT. Full variable domain (rest looked up from reference TRBV7-8 and TRBJ1-6): GAGVSQSPRYKVAKRGQDVALRCDPISGHVSLFWYQQALGQGPEFLTYFQNEAQLDKSGLPSDRFFAERPEGSVSTLKIQRTQQEDSAVYLCASSLYPTGTDYNSPLHFGNGTRLTVT.

There are many counts of this clonotype. The chain employs TRBV2 and TRBJ2-5; 11 bases match TRBD2. Germline trimming cut 10 bases from V and 5 bases from J; bases unmatched to any gene: 9. The CDR3 is 14 residues long. In germline, CDR1 is SNHLY, CDR2 FYNNEI. The DNA of the CDR3 is TGTGCCACCGGAGTAGCGGGAGGGCCGGAGACCCAGTACTTC. Protein product: CATGVAGGPETQYF.

This clonotype has a count of ten or more. The chain uses TRBV7-9 and TRBJ1-2; D may be TRBD1 (6 bases). Deletions cut 1 base from V and 2 bases from J, with 11 bases between. The CDR3 contains 15 residues. Per the germline V gene, CDR1 is SEHNR and CDR2 is FQNEAQ (reference sequence). The CDR3 DNA reads TGTGCCAGCAGCTTAGAGGGGGGATCCAACTATGGCTACACCTTC. Its translation: CASSLEGGSNYGYTF.

This clonotype was counted at least ten times. The chain combines TRBV7-2 with TRBJ1-4; 11 nucleotides agree with TRBD1. V trimming: 4 bases; J trimming: 8 bases; junction bases outside the gene matches: 0. This CDR3 has 13 residues. Germline loops: CDR1 SGHTA, CDR2 FQGNSA. CDR3 nucleotide sequence: TGTGCCAGCAGCTGGACAGGGGGCGAAAAACTGTTTTTT. Residues: CASSWTGGEKLFF.

The sample holds many counts of this clonotype. This sequence joins TRBV7-9 and TRBJ2-7; D remains unclear. Deletions cut 2 bases from V and 5 bases from J, with 7 bases between. Germline V gene sequence: CDR1 SEHNR, CDR2 FQNEAQ (reference sequence). CDR3 length: 12 amino acids. The CDR3 DNA follows: TGTGCCAGCAGCTTATCGGCTGACGAGCAGTACTTC. It codes for CASSLSADEQYF.

This clonotype was observed at least ten times. V usage is TRBV12-3 or TRBV12-4 and J usage is TRBJ1-4; tentative D call: TRBD1 (5 bases). With 7 bases removed from V and 6 bases from J, the gap between germline ends came to 15 bases. The CDR3 loop spans 14 amino acids. CDR3 residues: CASTILRGYEKLFF. CDR3 in DNA: TGTGCCAGCACCATACTAAGGGGCTATGAAAAACTGTTTTTT.

This clonotype was counted at least ten times. The V call is TRBV5-1, the J call TRBJ1-2; D call uncertain. The CDR3 spans 14 residues. Looked up from germline, CDR1 is SGHRS and CDR2 is YFSETQ. The V end lost 0 bases, the J end lost 3 bases, and 9 bases lay between the germline ends. The CDR3 nucleotides are TGCGCCAGCAGCTTGGGTCCGATGTACTATGGCTACACCTTC. This encodes CASSLGPMYYGYTF.

This clonotype was observed at least ten times. The genes are TRBV20-1 and TRBJ2-1; unclear D gene. Germline lookup yields CDR1 DFQATT and CDR2 SNEGSKA (reference sequence). Trimming left V 1 base short and J 9 bases short, with 7 bases between. The CDR3 has 11 residues. CDR3 nucleotide sequence: TGCAGTGCTAGAGGGGTGGGTGAGCAGTTCTTC. Its protein product is CSARGVGEQFF.

Ten or more counts support this clonotype. This chain joins TRBV28 and TRBJ1-2; D ambiguous. Germline values: CDR1 MDHEN, CDR2 SYDVKM. The V end was cut by 3 bases, the J end by 10 bases, with 9 bases between. This CDR3 spans 11 amino acids. In DNA form, the CDR3 reads TGTGCCAGCAGTTTTGGGGTTGCCTACACCTTC. This translates into CASSFGVAYTF.

This clonotype was seen at least ten times. The J gene is TRBJ1-2, the V gene TRBV29-1, with a possible D match to TRBD1 (5 bases). This CDR3 comprises 12 residues. CDR1 and CDR2 (germline): SQVTM, ANQGSEA. The germline V and J ends were trimmed by 2 bases and 6 bases, with 10 bases remaining between them. For the CDR3, the DNA is TGCAGCGTTGAAAGGTCCAGGGATGGCTACACCTTC. Translation: CSVERSRDGYTF.

This clonotype was found many times. The rearrangement uses TRBV14 and TRBJ1-4; weak D call: TRBD1 (6 bases). V was trimmed by 0 bases and J by 8 bases, leaving 16 bases between them. This CDR3 contains 16 residues. Per the germline V gene, CDR1 is SGHDN and CDR2 is FVKESK. CDR3 in amino acids: CASSQDVMGGLEKLFF. The CDR3 DNA follows: TGTGCCAGCAGCCAAGATGTGATGGGGGGCTTAGAAAAACTGTTTTTT.